This note documents a single T cell receptor (beta chain) sequence. Its antigen remains unidentified. This sample is part of a study of T cell responses to AZD1222 COVID-19 vaccine. Clones were read by immunoSEQ multiplex PCR, and TCRdb kept only the in-frame ones, dropping some. Of roughly 200,000 clones listed, about 93% are singletons. Study results and limitations: Females made up more of the donors, who were largely white British, and clonal diversity may have come out too low. No repertoire was sampled before or during the peak T cell response, only after it.

The source material was peripheral blood, sampled on day 0 of MenACWY control vaccination. This TCR came from an adult in good health.

In DNA, the CDR3 is TGTGCCAGTAGTGACAGCCTCTATGGCTACACCTTC. This gives the protein CASSDSLYGYTF. The chain combines TRBV19 with TRBJ1-2, with a tentative D call TRBD1 (5 bases). In germline, CDR1 is LNHDA, CDR2 SQIVND (reference sequence). V shed 5 bases and J shed 4 bases, with 8 bases lying between them. The CDR3 sequence is 12 residues long.